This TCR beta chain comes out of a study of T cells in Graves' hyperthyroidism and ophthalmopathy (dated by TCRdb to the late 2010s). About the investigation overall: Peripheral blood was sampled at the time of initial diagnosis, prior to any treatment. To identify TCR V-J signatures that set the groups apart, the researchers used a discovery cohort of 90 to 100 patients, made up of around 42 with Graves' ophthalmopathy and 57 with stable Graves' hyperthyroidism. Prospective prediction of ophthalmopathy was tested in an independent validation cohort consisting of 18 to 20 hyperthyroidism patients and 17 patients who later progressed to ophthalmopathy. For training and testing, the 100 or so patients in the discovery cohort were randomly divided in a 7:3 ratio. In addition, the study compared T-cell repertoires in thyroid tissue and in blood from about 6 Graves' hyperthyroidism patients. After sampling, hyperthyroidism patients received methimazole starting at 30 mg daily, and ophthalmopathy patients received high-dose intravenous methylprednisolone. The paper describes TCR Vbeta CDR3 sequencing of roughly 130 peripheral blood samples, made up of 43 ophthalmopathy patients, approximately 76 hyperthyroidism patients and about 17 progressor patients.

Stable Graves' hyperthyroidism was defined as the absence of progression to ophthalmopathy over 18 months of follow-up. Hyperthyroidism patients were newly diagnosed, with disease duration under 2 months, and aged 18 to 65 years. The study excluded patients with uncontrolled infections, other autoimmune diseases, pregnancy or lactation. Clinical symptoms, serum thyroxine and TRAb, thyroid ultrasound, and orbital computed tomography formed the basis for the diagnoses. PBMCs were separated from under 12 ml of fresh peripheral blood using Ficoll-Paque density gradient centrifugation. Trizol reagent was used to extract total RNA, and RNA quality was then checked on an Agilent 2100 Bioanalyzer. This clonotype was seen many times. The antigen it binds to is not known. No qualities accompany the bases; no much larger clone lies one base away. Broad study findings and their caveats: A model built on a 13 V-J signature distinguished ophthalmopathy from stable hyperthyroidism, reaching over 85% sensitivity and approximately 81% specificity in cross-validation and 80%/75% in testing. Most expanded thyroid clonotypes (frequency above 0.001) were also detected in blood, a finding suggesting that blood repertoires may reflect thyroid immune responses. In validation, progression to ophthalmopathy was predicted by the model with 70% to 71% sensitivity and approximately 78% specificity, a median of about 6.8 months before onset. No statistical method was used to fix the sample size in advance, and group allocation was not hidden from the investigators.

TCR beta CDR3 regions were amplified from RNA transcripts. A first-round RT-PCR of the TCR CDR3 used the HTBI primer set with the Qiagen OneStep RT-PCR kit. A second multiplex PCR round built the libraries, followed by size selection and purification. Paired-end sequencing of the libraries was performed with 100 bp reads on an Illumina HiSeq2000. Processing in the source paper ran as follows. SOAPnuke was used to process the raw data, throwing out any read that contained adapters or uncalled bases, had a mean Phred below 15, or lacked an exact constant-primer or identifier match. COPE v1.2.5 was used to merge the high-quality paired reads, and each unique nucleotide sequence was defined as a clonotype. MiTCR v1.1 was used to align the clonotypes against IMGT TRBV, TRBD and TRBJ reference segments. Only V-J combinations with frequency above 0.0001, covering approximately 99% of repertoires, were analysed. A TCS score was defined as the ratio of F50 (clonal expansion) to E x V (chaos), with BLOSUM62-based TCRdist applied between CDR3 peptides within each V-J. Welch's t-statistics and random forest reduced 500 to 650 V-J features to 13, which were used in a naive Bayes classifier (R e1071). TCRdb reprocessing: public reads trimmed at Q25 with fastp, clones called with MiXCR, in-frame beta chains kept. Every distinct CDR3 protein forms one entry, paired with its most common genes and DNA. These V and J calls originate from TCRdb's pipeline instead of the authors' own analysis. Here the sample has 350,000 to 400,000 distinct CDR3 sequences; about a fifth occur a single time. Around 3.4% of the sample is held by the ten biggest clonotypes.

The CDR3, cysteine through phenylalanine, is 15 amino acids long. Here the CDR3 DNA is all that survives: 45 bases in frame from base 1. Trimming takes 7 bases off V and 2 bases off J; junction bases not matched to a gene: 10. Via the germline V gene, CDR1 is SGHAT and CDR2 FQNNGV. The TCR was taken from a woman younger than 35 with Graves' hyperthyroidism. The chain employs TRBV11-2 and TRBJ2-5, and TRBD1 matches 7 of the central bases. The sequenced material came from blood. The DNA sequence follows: TGTGCCAGCACCTTCGACAGGGTTACTCAAGAGACCCAGTACTTC. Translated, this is CASTFDRVTQETQYF.